A single sample gave rise to the 31 T cell receptor beta chains below, sequenced in a study of shared clonotypes between healthy human individuals. Method: immunoSEQ multiplex PCR; TCRdb's copy keeps in-frame clones and lacks some. The data contain 1,400,000 or so clones, about 98.5% of them singletons. Sample: naive CD4+ T cells sorted from blood. Subset: CD45RA+ positively selected. The receptors come from a man younger than 40 in good health.

The chain is built from TRBV13 and TRBJ2-7; D call uncertain. Per the germline V gene, CDR1 is PRHDT and CDR2 is FYEKMQ (reference sequence). V lost 1 base, J lost 5 bases, and 12 bases lay in between. CDR3 length: 14 residues. The CDR3 coding sequence is TGTGCCAGCAGCTTAGTAGGGCGCAGAAACGAGCAGTACTTC. This codes for CASSLVGRRNEQYF.

CDR3 region: CAWSVLGNTGELFF. The CDR3, as DNA: TGTGCCTGGAGTGTACTTGGGAACACCGGGGAGCTGTTTTTT. The genes are TRBV30 and TRBJ2-2; D is ambiguous. Trimming took 0 bases from V and 1 from J, leaving 6 bases between them. CDR3 size: 14 residues. Per the germline V gene, CDR1 is GTSNPN and CDR2 is SVGIG (reference sequence).

The V gene is TRBV11-2, the J gene TRBJ2-7; the match to TRBD1 covers 7 bases. This CDR3 comprises 13 residues. Germline V gene data show CDR1 as SGHAT and CDR2 as FQNNGV. V trimming: 0 bases; J trimming: 12 bases; junction bases outside the gene matches: 8. As DNA, the CDR3 is TGTGCCAGCAGCTTAGATTCCGAGGACAGGCGGTACTTC. This sequence encodes CASSLDSEDRRYF.

V gene TRBV28 combines with J gene TRBJ2-5; D gene uncertain. The CDR3 runs to 12 residues. Trimming removed 1 base at V and 4 bases at J, with 4 bases between. Germline V gene sequence: CDR1 MDHEN, CDR2 SYDVKM. CDR3 loop: CASSLLTETQYF. CDR3 nucleotide sequence: TGTGCCAGCAGTTTATTAACAGAGACCCAGTACTTC. Complete variable domain (other parts from reference TRBV28 and TRBJ2-5): DVKVTQSSRYLVKRTGEKVFLECVQDMDHENMFWYRQDPGLGLRLIYFSYDVKMKEKGDIPEGYSVSREKKERFSLILESASTNQTSMYLCASSLLTETQYFGPGTRLLVL.

The rearrangement links TRBV19 to TRBJ1-5; no reliable D call. The V end lost 9 bases, the J end lost 5 bases, and 14 bases lay between the germline ends. Germline V gene sequence: CDR1 LNHDA, CDR2 SQIVND (reference sequence). The CDR3 totals 13 residues. CDR3 sequence: CASGGRSYQPQHF. CDR3 nucleotides: TGTGCCAGCGGAGGGAGGAGCTATCAGCCCCAGCATTTT.

This clone showed up just once. V and J are TRBV10-3 and TRBJ2-7, with TRBD2 identical over 10 bases. Germline V lookup: CDR1 ENHRY, CDR2 SYGVKD. Losses at the gene ends were 3 bases for V and 5 bases for J; bases not matched to a gene: 4. This CDR3 spans 14 amino acids. The chain's CDR3 is CAISEGTSVHEQYF. The CDR3 bases are TGTGCCATCAGTGAAGGGACTAGCGTCCACGAGCAGTACTTC.

This chain joins TRBV18 and TRBJ2-1, with no clear D. V was trimmed by 0 bases and J by 7 bases, leaving 16 bases between them. This CDR3 comprises 16 residues. The germline V gene encodes CDR1 KGHSH and CDR2 LQKENI. For the CDR3, the DNA is TGTGCCAGCTCACCACCGGGAAGTGCCGAAATTAATGAGCAGTTCTTC. Amino acids: CASSPPGSAEINEQFF. Together with reference TRBV18 and TRBJ2-1, the CDR3 gives the full variable domain: NAGVMQNPRHLVRRRGQEARLRCSPMKGHSHVYWYRQLPEEGLKFMVYLQKENIIDESGMPKERFSAEFPKEGPSILRIQQVVRGDSAAYFCASSPPGSAEINEQFFGPGTRLTVL.

This sequence joins TRBV2 and TRBJ2-1, with 10 positions matching TRBD2. Germline values: CDR1 SNHLY, CDR2 FYNNEI. J was trimmed by 4 bases and V by 7 bases; bases with no gene match: 13. This CDR3 comprises 17 residues. The CDR3 region is CASKSGDLAGVYNEQFF. The CDR3, as DNA: TGTGCCAGCAAGTCTGGGGACCTAGCGGGGGTTTACAATGAGCAGTTCTTC.

On this clone: Other DNA sequences in this specimen translate into the identical CDR3. The V call is TRBV6-1, the J call TRBJ2-1, with D tentatively TRBD2 (6 bases). The CDR3 sequence is 14 residues long. Germline values: CDR1 MNHNS, CDR2 SASEGT. Trimming cost V 3 bases and J 5 bases, with 11 bases left between them. The CDR3 loop is CASSEPGLNNEQFF. CDR3 coding DNA: TGTGCCAGCAGTGAGCCGGGACTGAACAATGAGCAGTTCTTC.

The CDR3, as DNA: TGTGCCAGCAGACCTAGGCCGGGGCAATCCACGCAAGATCAGCCCCAGCATTTT. Protein product: CASRPRPGQSTQDQPQHF. This chain connects TRBV7-2 to TRBJ1-5; a weak D match, TRBD1 (5 bases). Germline V CDR1 and CDR2: SGHTA, FQGNSA. The CDR3 runs 18 residues. V lost 6 bases and J lost 5, with 26 bases in between.

The gene calls are TRBV10-3 and TRBJ2-3; the match to TRBD2 covers 13 bases. This CDR3 is built from 17 residues. V trimming: 4 bases; J trimming: 0 bases; junction bases outside the gene matches: 4. Germline assignment: CDR1 ENHRY and CDR2 SYGVKD. The CDR3 nucleotides are TGTGCCATCAGTGGGGGACTAGCGGGAAGTAGCACAGATACGCAGTATTTT. This encodes CAISGGLAGSSTDTQYF.

This sequence joins TRBV28 and TRBJ2-2; weak D call: TRBD1 (6 bases). CDR1 and CDR2 (germline): MDHEN, SYDVKM. The CDR3 is 14 amino acids. Trimming stripped 5 bases from V and 6 bases from J, with 13 bases between. The CDR3 loop is CASSPPGVPGELFF. The CDR3 coding sequence is TGTGCCAGCAGTCCACCAGGGGTGCCCGGGGAGCTGTTTTTT.

This chain links TRBV27 with TRBJ1-1, with D tentatively TRBD1 (5 bases). Germline-derived CDR1 and CDR2 are MNHEY and SMNVEV (reference sequence). V gave up 2 bases and J gave up 1 base, with 11 bases separating them. The CDR3 sequence is 15 residues long. The CDR3 loop reads CASSLRPDRNTEAFF. CDR3 in DNA: TGTGCCAGCAGTTTACGTCCCGACAGGAACACTGAAGCTTTCTTT.

CDR3 nucleotide sequence: TGTGCCAGCAGCCGCCAGGGGTATTGGACAGATACGCAGTATTTT. Translation: CASSRQGYWTDTQYF. The gene calls are TRBV5-6 and TRBJ2-3; D is perhaps TRBD1 (6 bases). Germline V lookup: CDR1 SGHDT, CDR2 YYEEEE. V lost 4 bases and J lost 3, with 15 bases in between. The CDR3 is 15 residues long.

The chain has TRBV5-1 and TRBJ2-5; the D is unclear. Trimming removed 3 bases at V and 7 bases at J, with 16 bases between. The CDR3 consists of 14 residues. The V gene's germline CDR1 is SGHRS and CDR2 YFSETQ. This chain's CDR3 is CASSYDQLLGTQYF. The CDR3 DNA reads as TGCGCCAGCAGCTACGACCAACTCTTGGGGACCCAGTACTTC.

The chain employs TRBV11-2 and TRBJ2-3; D uncertain. Germline CDR1 is SGHAT and CDR2 is FQNNGV. This CDR3 spans 12 amino acids. V was cut by 5 bases and J by 5 bases, with 8 bases left in between. Here the CDR3 DNA reads TGTGCCAGCAGCCTACGGATAGATACGCAGTATTTT. Translating gives CASSLRIDTQYF.

The chain carries TRBV6-5 and TRBJ2-1; TRBD2 agrees at 11 bases. CDR3 length: 16 residues. V lost 0 bases to trimming and J lost 3 bases; unmatched junction nucleotides: 1. Germline V gene data show CDR1 as MNHEY and CDR2 as SVGAGI. CDR3 sequence (DNA): TGTGCCAGCAGTTACTCCGGGACTAGCGGCTACAATGAGCAGTTCTTC. This gives the protein CASSYSGTSGYNEQFF.

The chain has TRBV5-4 and TRBJ1-1, with a possible D match to TRBD1 (5 bases). Trimming took off 0 bases at V and 5 bases at J, with 8 bases between the two ends. CDR3 length: 13 residues. Germline values: CDR1 SGHNT, CDR2 YYREEE (reference sequence). CDR3 coding DNA: TGTGCCAGCAGCTTGGAAGGGGAGACTGAAGCTTTCTTT. Translated: CASSLEGETEAFF.

Points on this clone: Other nucleotide sequences from this sample produce the same CDR3. The rearrangement uses TRBV5-1 and TRBJ2-3; tentative D call: TRBD2 (6 bases). V was trimmed by 0 bases and J by 6 bases, leaving 11 bases between them. CDR3 length: 14 residues. Per the germline V gene, CDR1 is SGHRS and CDR2 is YFSETQ. The CDR3 here is CASSLASERDTQYF. The CDR3, as DNA: TGCGCCAGCAGCTTGGCTAGCGAAAGGGATACGCAGTATTTT.

This clone was seen just once. This chain links TRBV29-1 with TRBJ1-4, with 7 bases fitting TRBD1. The junction had 3 bases not matched to a gene; V was cut back by 4 bases and J by 10 bases. In germline, CDR1 is SQVTM, CDR2 ANQGSEA. This CDR3 spans 11 amino acids. In DNA form, the CDR3 reads TGCAGCGTTGCGACAGGGTCAAAACTGTTTTTT. Translated: CSVATGSKLFF.

This clone was picked up one time. The rearrangement joins TRBV10-3 to TRBJ1-1; no reliable D call. The ends were cut back, 3 bases at V and 4 bases at J, with 12 bases in the middle. Germline CDR1 reads ENHRY; CDR2 reads SYGVKD. The CDR3 consists of 14 residues. CDR3 nucleotides: TGTGCCATCAGTGACCTTGACGGGGTCACTGAAGCTTTCTTT. It translates to CAISDLDGVTEAFF.

The V call is TRBV29-1, the J call TRBJ2-3, with TRBD1 matching over 10 bases. The CDR3 length is 14 residues. Germline V gives CDR1 SQVTM, CDR2 ANQGSEA. V lost 8 bases to trimming and J lost 5 bases; unmatched junction nucleotides: 10. The CDR3 protein is CSTTGQGPIDTQYF. DNA of the CDR3: TGCAGCACTACGGGACAGGGGCCGATAGATACGCAGTATTTT.

This chain joins TRBV11-2 and TRBJ1-4; D is undetermined. CDR1 and CDR2 from the germline V gene are SGHAT and FQNNGV. V was trimmed by 3 bases and J by 5 bases, leaving 19 bases between them. The CDR3 is made up of 17 amino acids. The CDR3 DNA follows: TGTGCCAGCAGCTTGGGCAGGATAGCTGGTGGGAATGAAAAACTGTTTTTT. Encoded protein: CASSLGRIAGGNEKLFF.

The chain employs TRBV5-1 and TRBJ1-3; 10 nucleotides match TRBD1. The CDR3 runs 16 residues. The V gene end was trimmed by 4 bases and the J gene end by 3 bases; junction bases not matched to a gene: 7. Germline V CDR1 and CDR2: SGHRS, YFSETQ. The CDR3 here is CASSLGTGEVGNTIYF. The CDR3 DNA is TGCGCCAGCAGCCTTGGGACAGGGGAGGTTGGAAACACCATATATTTT.

V usage is TRBV7-2 and J usage is TRBJ2-5, with a tentative D call TRBD1 (6 bases). This CDR3 comprises 14 residues. Germline V CDR1 and CDR2: SGHTA, FQGNSA. With 2 bases removed from V and 3 bases from J, the gap between germline ends came to 10 bases. In DNA, the CDR3 is TGTGCCAGCAGCTTATCGGCAGGGGAAGAGACCCAGTACTTC. Its translation: CASSLSAGEETQYF.

The rearrangement uses TRBV4-1 and TRBJ2-7; no firm D call. The CDR3 is 14 amino acids. Deletions cut 4 bases from V and 3 bases from J, with 13 bases between. Germline V gene lookup returns CDR1 MGHRA and CDR2 YSYEKL. The CDR3: CASSPEATSYEQYF. CDR3 nucleotide sequence: TGCGCCAGCAGCCCAGAGGCTACGAGCTACGAGCAGTACTTC.

The V gene is TRBV7-9, the J gene TRBJ2-7; 8 positions match TRBD1. Germline V CDR1 and CDR2: SEHNR, FQNEAQ (reference sequence). The V segment lost 0 bases and the J segment 5 bases; nucleotides outside the gene matches: 6. This CDR3 is built from 15 residues. The chain's CDR3 is CASSLARTGPNEQYF. The CDR3 coding sequence is TGTGCCAGCAGCTTAGCCCGGACAGGGCCAAACGAGCAGTACTTC.

The sample holds one count of this clone. The chain uses TRBV2 and TRBJ2-3; 10 positions match TRBD1. Germline CDR1 reads SNHLY; CDR2 reads FYNNEI. The CDR3 runs 15 residues. The V segment lost 3 bases and the J segment 8 bases; nucleotides outside the gene matches: 8. CDR3 sequence reads: CASSDEGQGWRTQYF. DNA for the CDR3: TGTGCCAGCAGTGACGAGGGACAGGGGTGGCGTACGCAGTATTTT.

This clone was detected only a few times. This chain links TRBV29-1 with TRBJ1-2; D not certain. The ends were cut back, 3 bases at V and 5 bases at J, with 13 bases in the middle. Germline V lookup: CDR1 SQVTM, CDR2 ANQGSEA. The CDR3 loop spans 13 amino acids. CDR3 sequence: CSVERRLGYGYTF. In DNA, the CDR3 is TGCAGCGTTGAGCGCAGGCTAGGATATGGCTACACCTTC.

The chain is built from TRBV28 and TRBJ2-1, with 16 bases that match TRBD2. CDR1 and CDR2 (germline): MDHEN, SYDVKM. This CDR3 is built from 21 residues. The V and J ends lost 4 bases and 0 bases, in that order; junction bases with no gene match: 12. The CDR3 protein is CASSSPYGTSGRESSYNEQFF. CDR3 coding DNA: TGTGCCAGCAGTTCACCCTATGGGACTAGCGGGAGGGAGAGCTCCTACAATGAGCAGTTCTTC.

V usage is TRBV7-9 and J usage is TRBJ2-7; 14 nucleotides line up with TRBD2. The V and J ends lost 8 bases and 4 bases, in that order; junction bases with no gene match: 7. There are 15 residues in the CDR3. CDR1 SEHNR and CDR2 FQNEAQ come from the germline V gene (reference sequence). The CDR3 here is CASAGTSGSLYEQYF. The CDR3 DNA sequence: TGTGCCAGCGCTGGGACTAGCGGGAGTTTATACGAGCAGTACTTC. Looking up the rest from reference TRBV7-9 and TRBJ2-7 gives the full variable domain: DTGVSQNPRHKITKRGQNVTFRCDPISEHNRLYWYRQTLGQGPEFLTYFQNEAQLEKSRLLSDRFSAERPKGSFSTLEIQRTEQGDSAMYLCASAGTSGSLYEQYFGPGTRLTVT.